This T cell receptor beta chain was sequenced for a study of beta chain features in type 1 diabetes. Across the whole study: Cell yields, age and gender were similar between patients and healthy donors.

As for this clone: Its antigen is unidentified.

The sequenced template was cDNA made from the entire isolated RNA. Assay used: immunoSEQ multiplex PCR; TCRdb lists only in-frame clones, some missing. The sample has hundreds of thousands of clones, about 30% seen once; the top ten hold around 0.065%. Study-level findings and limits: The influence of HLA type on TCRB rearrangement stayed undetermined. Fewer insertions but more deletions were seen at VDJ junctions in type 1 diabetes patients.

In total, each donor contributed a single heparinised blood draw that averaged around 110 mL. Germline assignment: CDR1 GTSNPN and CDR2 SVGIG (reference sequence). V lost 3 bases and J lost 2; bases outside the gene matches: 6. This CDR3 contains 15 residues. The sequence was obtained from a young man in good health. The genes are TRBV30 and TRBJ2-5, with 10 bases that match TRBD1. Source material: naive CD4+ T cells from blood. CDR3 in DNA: TGTGCCTGGAGACCGGGACAGGGGCTACAAGAGACCCAGTACTTC. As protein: CAWRPGQGLQETQYF.